The next 29 T cell receptor beta chains were all read from a single sample in a study of cytomegalovirus exposure and HLA in healthy donors. The PCR had 60 Vbeta and 13 Jbeta primers. Clones were read by immunoSEQ multiplex PCR, and TCRdb kept only the in-frame ones, dropping some. The sample shows under 200,000 clones, approximately 77% of them seen only once. Sequencing used PBMCs. The source of these receptors is a male donor in good health and CMV-seropositive.

J is TRBJ2-7 and V is TRBV6-1, with a possible D match to TRBD1 (5 bases). Germline lookup yields CDR1 MNHNS and CDR2 SASEGT. With 3 bases removed from V and 7 bases from J, the gap between germline ends came to 13 bases. This CDR3 region has 13 residues. The CDR3 DNA reads TGTGCCAGCAGTGAGAGACAGCTGCGGGAGCAGTACTTC. Residues: CASSERQLREQYF.

V usage is TRBV5-6 and J usage is TRBJ1-1; maybe TRBD1 (6 bases). This CDR3 comprises 16 residues. The V gene lost 6 bases and the J gene lost 1 base, with 19 bases spanning the gap. Germline V gene data show CDR1 as SGHDT and CDR2 as YYEEEE. The CDR3: CASISTSRGWNTEAFF. CDR3 DNA: TGTGCCAGCATCTCCACCTCGAGGGGGTGGAACACTGAAGCTTTCTTT.

J is TRBJ1-5 and V is TRBV28; TRBD1 is a possible D gene (6 bases). This CDR3 is 15 amino acids long. Deletions cut 7 bases from V and 11 bases from J, with 24 bases between. Germline-derived CDR1 and CDR2 are MDHEN and SYDVKM. The CDR3 sequence is CASNTYSPSRGAQHF. The CDR3 region has the DNA TGTGCCAGCAACACCTATAGCCCTAGCAGGGGAGCCCAGCATTTT.

V usage is TRBV2 and J usage is TRBJ2-5; unclear D gene. Trimming stripped 5 bases from V and 7 bases from J, with 14 bases between. The CDR3 loop spans 13 amino acids. Germline CDR1 SNHLY, CDR2 FYNNEI. The CDR3 is CASSRDTQRTQYF. The CDR3 nucleotides read TGTGCCAGCAGTCGTGATACGCAGCGGACCCAGTACTTC.

The genes are TRBV5-8 and TRBJ1-5; D perhaps matches TRBD1 (5 bases). The CDR3 consists of 15 residues. Germline V gene data show CDR1 as SGHTS and CDR2 as YDEGEE. The V end was cut by 0 bases, the J end by 0 bases, with 7 bases between. The CDR3 nucleotides are TGTGCCAGCAGCTTGGCAGGGAATAGCAATCAGCCCCAGCATTTT. It yields the protein CASSLAGNSNQPQHF.

The chain employs TRBV11-2 and TRBJ2-7; maybe TRBD2 (7 bases). The CDR3 is 15 amino acids. Looked up from germline, CDR1 is SGHAT and CDR2 is FQNNGV. V was clipped by 7 bases and J by 2 bases, with 18 bases between them. DNA for the CDR3: TGTGCCAGCACCCCCGCGGGGGCAGGACCCTACGAGCAGTACTTC. Protein: CASTPAGAGPYEQYF.

The chain is built from TRBV5-4 and TRBJ2-1; the D gene is possibly TRBD2 (5 bases). Germline assignment: CDR1 SGHNT and CDR2 YYREEE (reference sequence). Trimming removed 3 bases from V and 7 bases from J, with 11 bases in between. CDR3 length: 13 residues. CDR3 in DNA: TGTGCCAGCAGCTCCTCGGGGAATAATGAGCAGTTCTTC. This sequence encodes CASSSSGNNEQFF.

Note on this clone: This may be a read error, as it is one base from a much larger clone. The rearrangement uses TRBV9 and TRBJ1-4; TRBD1 is a possible D gene (5 bases). The CDR3 extends over 15 amino acids. Per the germline V gene, CDR1 is SGDLS and CDR2 is YYNGEE. CDR3 sequence (DNA): TGTGCCAGCACCTACGGCGGAGGGGCTAATGAAAAACCGTTTTTT. Its protein is CASTYGGGANEKPFF.

This clone has a single count. The CDR3 loop reads CASSQDGTGAGNTIYF. The CDR3 DNA sequence: TGTGCCAGCAGCCAAGACGGGACAGGGGCTGGAAACACCATATATTTT. The J gene is TRBJ1-3, the V gene TRBV4-2; 10 bases are a match to TRBD1. The CDR3 sequence is 16 residues long. CDR1 is LGHNA, CDR2 YNFKEQ, per germline. Trimming took 0 bases from V and 2 from J; bases not matched to a gene: 1.

J is TRBJ2-6 and V is TRBV7-6; perhaps TRBD2 as D (6 bases). This CDR3 is 16 amino acids long. The germline V and J ends were trimmed by 0 bases and 1 base, with 7 bases remaining between them. CDR1 and CDR2 (germline): SGHVS, FNYEAQ. The CDR3 region has the DNA TGTGCCAGCAGCTTAGCGGGGGGTTCTGGGGCCAACGTCCTGACTTTC. This translates into CASSLAGGSGANVLTF.

This clone was recorded a few times. This chain connects TRBV4-3 to TRBJ1-5, with no clear D. Between the trimmed V and J ends, which lost 1 base and 7 bases, there was a span of 8 bases. This CDR3 is 13 amino acids long. CDR1 is LGHNA and CDR2 is YSLEER in the germline V gene. CDR3 residues: CASSQGFGQPQHF. The CDR3 bases are TGCGCCAGCAGCCAAGGGTTCGGGCAGCCCCAGCATTTT.

The J gene is TRBJ2-1, the V gene TRBV2, with D perhaps matching TRBD2 (6 bases). The CDR3 extends over 16 amino acids. Trimming cost V 5 bases and J 5 bases, with 19 bases left between them. Germline V gene lookup returns CDR1 SNHLY and CDR2 FYNNEI. The CDR3 spells CASSRDSHTDHNEQFF. The CDR3 nucleotides are TGTGCCAGCAGTCGGGACTCCCACACTGATCACAATGAGCAGTTCTTC.

The V and J genes are TRBV25-1 and TRBJ1-1; 9 bases line up with TRBD1. The V and J ends lost 7 bases and 6 bases, in that order; junction bases with no gene match: 9. CDR1 MGHDK and CDR2 SYGVNS come from the germline V gene. The CDR3 spans 14 residues. The CDR3 nucleotides read TGTGCCAGCAATACCGGGACAGGGATATCTGAAGCTTTCTTT. It codes for CASNTGTGISEAFF.

The J gene is TRBJ1-3, the V gene TRBV10-3; D not resolved. Trimming pared 8 bases from V and 0 bases from J, leaving 8 bases between. The CDR3 has 13 amino acids. Germline CDR1 is ENHRY and CDR2 is SYGVKD. The CDR3, as DNA: TGTGCCATCTCCGGTACCTCTGGAAACACCATATATTTT. Translation gives CAISGTSGNTIYF.

In this sample, this clone turned up once. V usage is TRBV9 and J usage is TRBJ2-2; 12 bases align to TRBD1. The germline CDR1 and CDR2 sequences are SGDLS and YYNGEE. This CDR3 is built from 18 residues. Trimming removed 4 bases from V and 2 bases from J; junction bases left unmatched: 9. The CDR3 loop reads CASSPSGTGGYNTGELFF. CDR3 bases: TGTGCCAGCAGCCCCAGCGGGACAGGGGGCTATAACACCGGGGAGCTGTTTTTT. Using reference TRBV9 and TRBJ2-2 for the parts outside the CDR3, the full variable domain is DSGVTQTPKHLITATGQRVTLRCSPRSGDLSVYWYQQSLDQGLQFLIQYYNGEERAKGNILERFSAQQFPDLHSELNLSSLELGDSALYFCASSPSGTGGYNTGELFFGEGSRLTVL.

The chain has TRBV10-2 and TRBJ2-5; possibly TRBD2 for D (7 bases). The CDR3 covers 15 residues. The V gene lost 8 bases and the J gene lost 2 bases, with 18 bases spanning the gap. The germline CDR1 and CDR2 sequences are WSHSY and SAAADI. CDR3: CASRLGAGAQETQYF. The CDR3 bases are TGCGCCAGCCGGTTGGGGGCGGGGGCACAAGAGACCCAGTACTTC.

This clone appeared a few times. The genes are TRBV27 and TRBJ2-2, with D tentatively TRBD2 (6 bases). Germline V gives CDR1 MNHEY, CDR2 SMNVEV (reference sequence). This CDR3 spans 16 amino acids. Trimming removed 5 bases at V and 5 bases at J, with 18 bases between. For the CDR3, the DNA is TGTGCCAGCAGTACTGGGACTTATAAGGGGACCGGGGAGCTGTTTTTT. Its translation: CASSTGTYKGTGELFF.

The V and J genes are TRBV25-1 and TRBJ2-3, with D maybe TRBD1 (6 bases). The CDR3 is 13 amino acids. Germline values: CDR1 MGHDK, CDR2 SYGVNS. Trimming removed 4 bases from V and 3 bases from J, with 8 bases in between. The CDR3 coding sequence is TGTGCCAGCAGTGCCCAGGGGACAGATACGCAGTATTTT. Protein sequence: CASSAQGTDTQYF. Full variable domain (remainder filled in from reference TRBV25-1 and TRBJ2-3): EADIYQTPRYLVIGTGKKITLECSQTMGHDKMYWYQQDPGMELHLIHYSYGVNSTEKGDLSSESTVSRIRTEHFPLTLESARPSHTSQYLCASSAQGTDTQYFGPGTRLTVL.

The chain is built from TRBV18 and TRBJ1-4, with 9 bases aligning to TRBD1. The CDR3 extends over 18 amino acids. Germline V gene data show CDR1 as KGHSH and CDR2 as LQKENI. J was trimmed by 5 bases and V by 6 bases; bases with no gene match: 16. The CDR3 sequence is CASSPFPGTGNKNEKLFF. CDR3 sequence (DNA): TGTGCCAGCTCGCCCTTCCCCGGGACAGGGAATAAGAATGAAAAACTGTTTTTT.

The J gene is TRBJ2-6, the V gene TRBV6-4; D remains ambiguous. The CDR3 is made up of 14 amino acids. The germline CDR1 and CDR2 sequences are MRHNA and SNTAGT. Trimming pared 8 bases from V and 0 bases from J, leaving 8 bases between. The CDR3 is CASSLASGANVLTF. CDR3 sequence (DNA): TGTGCCAGCTCATTAGCCTCTGGGGCCAACGTCCTGACTTTC.

The V gene is TRBV13, the J gene TRBJ2-5; 10 bases map to TRBD2. The CDR3 is 16 amino acids. J lost 4 bases, V lost 3 bases, and 8 bases had no gene match. CDR1 PRHDT and CDR2 FYEKMQ come from the germline V gene (reference sequence). CDR3 residues: CASSFPSGGARETQYF. The DNA for the CDR3 is TGTGCCAGCAGCTTCCCCAGCGGGGGGGCTCGAGAGACCCAGTACTTC.

This chain uses TRBV9 with TRBJ1-2; D not resolved. The length of the CDR3 is 15 residues. Germline CDR1 reads SGDLS; CDR2 reads YYNGEE. Trimming took off 4 bases at V and 3 bases at J, with 16 bases between the two ends. CDR3 sequence reads: CASSPDIQPDYGYTF. Here the CDR3 DNA reads TGTGCCAGCAGCCCTGACATCCAGCCAGACTATGGCTACACCTTC.

The chain couples TRBV6-1 to TRBJ1-5; D not certain. CDR3 size: 19 residues. V was pared by 3 bases and J by 6 bases, with 27 bases between. Germline values: CDR1 MNHNS, CDR2 SASEGT. The CDR3 sequence: CASSDVYPGWAREGQPQHF. CDR3 bases: TGTGCCAGCAGTGACGTATACCCAGGATGGGCGCGGGAGGGTCAGCCCCAGCATTTT.

The chain carries TRBV5-4 and TRBJ2-7; the match to TRBD1 covers 8 bases. Trimming removed 4 bases from V and 2 bases from J; junction bases left unmatched: 5. Per germline, CDR1 SGHNT and CDR2 YYREEE (reference sequence). The CDR3 consists of 14 residues. CDR3 loop: CASSPGGRTYEQYF. Here the CDR3 DNA reads TGTGCCAGCAGCCCAGGGGGCAGAACCTACGAGCAGTACTTC.

The gene calls are TRBV6-1 and TRBJ1-6; 9 positions agree with TRBD1. The germline V gene encodes CDR1 MNHNS and CDR2 SASEGT. Losses at the gene ends were 5 bases for V and 10 bases for J; bases not matched to a gene: 9. This CDR3 spans 15 amino acids. The CDR3 is CASSSTGGRRSPLHF. As DNA, the CDR3 is TGTGCCAGCAGTTCCACAGGGGGCCGACGGTCACCCCTCCACTTT.

The CDR3 DNA is TGTGCCAGCAGTTGGGCACCTAATCAGCCCCAGCATTTT. Translation: CASSWAPNQPQHF. This chain uses TRBV6-5 with TRBJ1-5, with no clear D. V shed 4 bases and J shed 4 bases, with 8 bases lying between them. The CDR3 runs 13 residues. Germline loops: CDR1 MNHEY, CDR2 SVGAGI.

J is TRBJ2-1 and V is TRBV2, with 10 positions matching TRBD2. CDR3 length equals 16 residues. Germline assignment: CDR1 SNHLY and CDR2 FYNNEI. Trimming cost V 0 bases and J 7 bases; bases outside gene matches: 6. The CDR3 spells CASSEAASGGGNEQFF. The CDR3 bases are TGTGCCAGCAGTGAAGCGGCTAGCGGGGGTGGAAATGAGCAGTTCTTC.

The chain links TRBV2 to TRBJ1-6; 8 bases line up with TRBD1. Per the germline V gene, CDR1 is SNHLY and CDR2 is FYNNEI. The CDR3 covers 16 residues. With V trimmed by 8 bases and J by 3 bases, 9 bases remained unmatched. CDR3 residues: CASQTAGQGYNSPLHF. The CDR3 bases are TGTGCCAGCCAGACCGCCGGACAGGGCTATAATTCACCCCTCCACTTT.

This clone was recorded many times. The chain has TRBV6-1 and TRBJ2-7; tentatively, D is TRBD2 (5 bases). V dropped 1 base and J dropped 3 bases, with 10 bases sitting between them. CDR1 and CDR2 from the germline V gene are MNHNS and SASEGT. CDR3 length equals 14 residues. This CDR3 reads CASSEGEGSYEQYF. The CDR3 DNA follows: TGTGCCAGCAGTGAAGGAGAGGGCAGCTACGAGCAGTACTTC.